The clone carrying this TCR beta chain was counted a single time. The entry originates in a study of blood T cell repertoires in COVID-19. Study in general: The study drew acute and convalescent COVID-19 samples from the United States, Italy and Spain. T cells, B-cell-depleted T cells, or PBMCs provided the cDNA or gDNA that served as material.

Original analysis: Estimated nucleated cell counts came from reference gene primer amplification. Data came from immunoSEQ multiplex PCR; TCRdb stores just in-frame clones and leaves some out. For V, J and clone size, that table is used; D and trimming come from the DNA. The sample contains roughly 25,000 clones, about nine tenths of which appear only once. Germline V gene sequence: CDR1 MNHEY, CDR2 SVGAGI. This CDR3 is 13 amino acids long. Trimming removed 7 bases from V and 4 bases from J; junction bases left unmatched: 4. This chain connects TRBV6-5 to TRBJ1-2, with 9 bases identical to TRBD1. Material: peripheral blood. The receptor was isolated from a human donor in a cohort sampled during active COVID-19. The CDR3 region has the DNA TGTGCCAGCAAGGGACAGGGCAGCTATGGCTACACCTTC. This sequence encodes CASKGQGSYGYTF.